Below, 20 T cell receptor beta chains from the same sample are listed, as sequenced in a study of cytomegalovirus exposure and HLA in healthy donors. The PCR had 60 Vbeta and 13 Jbeta primers. Data came from immunoSEQ multiplex PCR; TCRdb stores just in-frame clones and leaves some out. The sample holds approximately 130,000 clones; approximately 82% are singletons and the top ten take 2.5% to 3.5%. The sequencing input was PBMCs. The receptor source for this set is a boy between 2 and 10 years old in good health and CMV-seronegative.

This clone was detected once. The chain joins TRBV19 to TRBJ1-2; a weak D match, TRBD1 (5 bases). Germline V gives CDR1 LNHDA, CDR2 SQIVND (reference sequence). V shed 5 bases and J shed 6 bases, with 19 bases lying between them. CDR3 length: 15 residues. CDR3 bases: TGTGCCAGTAGTCCCTCTCAGGGTCGGCTGGATGGCTACACCTTC. Translating it yields CASSPSQGRLDGYTF.

J is TRBJ2-1 and V is TRBV7-3, with 9 bases that match TRBD2. Germline V gene data show CDR1 as SGHTA and CDR2 as FQGTGA. The CDR3 contains 15 residues. With V trimmed by 2 bases and J by 8 bases, 7 bases remained unmatched. The CDR3 DNA is TGTGCCAGCAGCTTAGGGGCTAGCGGGATCGATGAGCAGTTCTTC. Amino acids: CASSLGASGIDEQFF.

V usage is TRBV5-4 and J usage is TRBJ2-3, with 7 bases identical to TRBD2. The CDR3 has 15 residues. After removal of 1 base from V and 2 bases from J, the junction contained 4 bases not matched to a gene. From germline, CDR1 is SGHNT and CDR2 YYREEE (reference sequence). The CDR3 reads CASSLSGGPTDTQYF. CDR3 bases: TGTGCCAGCAGCTTGTCGGGGGGTCCCACAGATACGCAGTATTTT. The complete variable domain, with remaining parts taken from reference TRBV5-4 and TRBJ2-3, reads ETGVTQSPTHLIKTRGQQVTLRCSSQSGHNTVSWYQQALGQGPQFIFQYYREEENGRGNFPPRFSGLQFPNYSSELNVNALELDDSALYLCASSLSGGPTDTQYFGPGTRLTVL.

The count of this clone is one. The chain combines TRBV2 with TRBJ2-2; a possible D gene is TRBD2 (6 bases). Trimming pared 6 bases from V and 8 bases from J, leaving 7 bases between. This CDR3 spans 11 amino acids. Germline V lookup: CDR1 SNHLY, CDR2 FYNNEI. DNA of the CDR3: TGTGCCAGCAGACTAGCAGGGGAGCTGTTTTTT. Its protein product is CASRLAGELFF. The variable domain in full, completed from reference TRBV2 and TRBJ2-2, reads EPEVTQTPSHQVTQMGQEVILRCVPISNHLYFYWYRQILGQKVEFLVSFYNNEISEKSEIFDDQFSVERPDGSNFTLKIRSTKLEDSAMYFCASRLAGELFFGEGSRLTVL.

The genes are TRBV4-1 and TRBJ1-3, with D possibly matching TRBD1 (6 bases). CDR1 MGHRA and CDR2 YSYEKL come from the germline V gene. Deletions cut 6 bases from V and 6 bases from J, with 15 bases between. The CDR3 consists of 14 residues. The CDR3 DNA is TGCGCCAGCAGTCTAACAGGGCTGGAAAACACCATATATTTT. Its protein is CASSLTGLENTIYF.

The rearrangement uses TRBV6-5 and TRBJ1-2, with 10 bases fitting TRBD1. V was pared by 2 bases and J by 7 bases, with 4 bases of the junction left unmatched. Germline V gene data show CDR1 as MNHEY and CDR2 as SVGAGI. The CDR3 has 14 amino acids. The CDR3 DNA reads TGTGCCAGCAGTTACGGGGGGACAGGGGTTGGCTACACCTTC. This translates into CASSYGGTGVGYTF.

As for this clone: The sample carries other DNA sequences with the same CDR3. V is TRBV15 and J is TRBJ2-7; maybe TRBD1 (5 bases). Germline V gene lookup returns CDR1 LNHNV and CDR2 YYDKDF (reference sequence). The CDR3 spans 14 residues. Trimming stripped 0 bases from V and 2 bases from J, with 8 bases between. The CDR3 protein is CATSRDQGTYEQYF. CDR3 nucleotide sequence: TGTGCCACCAGCAGAGATCAGGGCACCTACGAGCAGTACTTC.

This chain uses TRBV2 with TRBJ1-2; D is possibly TRBD1 (5 bases). Trimming left V 1 base short and J 8 bases short, with 11 bases between. The CDR3 loop spans 13 amino acids. The germline gives CDR1 SNHLY, CDR2 FYNNEI. The CDR3 nucleotides read TGTGCCAGCAGTGAAGGGAGGGGTGGAGGCTACACCTTC. It codes for CASSEGRGGGYTF.

There are a few counts of this clone. This sequence joins TRBV5-6 and TRBJ2-7, with D maybe TRBD1 (5 bases). The CDR3 runs 15 residues. Deletions cut 2 bases from V and 4 bases from J, with 16 bases between. Germline loops: CDR1 SGHDT, CDR2 YYEEEE. The CDR3 sequence is CASSFGSLGLYEQYV. Written as DNA, the CDR3 is TGTGCCAGCAGCTTTGGGTCCTTGGGGCTTTACGAGCAGTACGTC.

The V gene is TRBV4-1, the J gene TRBJ1-1; 9 bases are shared with TRBD1. The CDR3 length is 16 residues. CDR1 MGHRA and CDR2 YSYEKL come from the germline V gene. V was pared by 2 bases and J by 1 base, with 5 bases of the junction left unmatched. In nucleotides, the CDR3 is TGCGCCAGCAGCCAAACGGGACAGGGCCCGAACACTGAAGCTTTCTTT. It codes for CASSQTGQGPNTEAFF.

The chain joins TRBV7-9 to TRBJ1-1; 7 bases agree with TRBD1. The CDR3 extends over 15 amino acids. The V gene's germline CDR1 is SEHNR and CDR2 FQNEAQ (reference sequence). V shed 5 bases, J shed 0 bases, and the junction held 6 bases outside the gene matches. This CDR3 reads CASSGQGGMNTEAFF. DNA for the CDR3: TGTGCCAGCAGCGGGCAGGGGGGCATGAACACTGAAGCTTTCTTT.

This rearrangement joins TRBV5-6 to TRBJ1-2; D is possibly TRBD1 (6 bases). Germline lookup yields CDR1 SGHDT and CDR2 YYEEEE. Trimming pared 4 bases from V and 2 bases from J, leaving 9 bases between. This CDR3 comprises 13 residues. The DNA of the CDR3 is TGTGCCAGCAGCCCGCAGGGGAACTATGGCTACACCTTC. Its protein product is CASSPQGNYGYTF.

The V call is TRBV7-3, the J call TRBJ2-3; D may be TRBD2 (7 bases). Germline CDR1 and CDR2: SGHTA and FQGTGA. The CDR3 has 14 residues. Trimming took 2 bases from V and 4 from J, leaving 10 bases between them. The CDR3 DNA reads TGTGCCAGCAGCTTAGGCGGGGGCTCAGATACGCAGTATTTT. Protein product: CASSLGGGSDTQYF.

The rearrangement links TRBV10-1 to TRBJ2-5, with D perhaps TRBD2 (6 bases). Trimming took 5 bases from V and 5 from J, leaving 24 bases between them. Germline V gene lookup returns CDR1 WNHNN and CDR2 SYGVQD (reference sequence). The CDR3 is 17 residues long. This CDR3 is CASSISEEGLSRETQYF. CDR3 DNA sequence: TGCGCCAGCAGTATTTCTGAGGAGGGACTTTCAAGGGAGACCCAGTACTTC.

The CDR3 loop reads CASSSIAGAGAQETQYF. Written as DNA, the CDR3 is TGTGCCAGCAGTTCAATAGCGGGAGCGGGGGCCCAAGAGACCCAGTACTTC. This chain links TRBV27 with TRBJ2-5; 9 nucleotides align to TRBD2. This CDR3 is built from 17 residues. Per the germline V gene, CDR1 is MNHEY and CDR2 is SMNVEV (reference sequence). V gave up 4 bases and J gave up 1 base; unmatched junction bases: 10.

The table lists this clone with a few counts. V is TRBV30 and J is TRBJ1-6; D is undetermined. CDR1 GTSNPN and CDR2 SVGIG come from the germline V gene (reference sequence). The CDR3 has 16 amino acids. Trimming cost V 5 bases and J 0 bases, with 14 bases left between them. The CDR3 DNA reads TGTGCCTGGGGGCATGGTCCAAGCTCCTATAATTCACCCCTCCACTTT. It translates to CAWGHGPSSYNSPLHF.

The chain combines TRBV4-1 with TRBJ1-1; weak D call: TRBD1 (5 bases). This CDR3 spans 15 amino acids. Trimming took off 4 bases at V and 6 bases at J, with 18 bases between the two ends. Looked up from germline, CDR1 is MGHRA and CDR2 is YSYEKL. CDR3 in DNA: TGCGCCAGCAGCCGGGAGAATCGGGGGGGTGCTGAAGCTTTCTTT. It encodes CASSRENRGGAEAFF.

This chain uses TRBV9 with TRBJ1-2; tentative D call: TRBD1 (5 bases). The V end was cut by 0 bases, the J end by 2 bases, with 8 bases between. The V gene's germline CDR1 is SGDLS and CDR2 YYNGEE. CDR3 length: 14 residues. This CDR3 reads CASSVAGENYGYTF. CDR3 bases: TGTGCCAGCAGCGTAGCGGGGGAAAACTATGGCTACACCTTC.

The V gene is TRBV5-6, the J gene TRBJ1-2; 7 bases are a match to TRBD1. The ends lost 4 bases at V and 9 bases at J; junction bases unmatched: 15. Germline V gives CDR1 SGHDT, CDR2 YYEEEE. This CDR3 has 15 residues. The CDR3 protein is CASSPAGGTIASYTF. CDR3 in DNA: TGTGCCAGCAGCCCCGCAGGGGGGACGATAGCAAGCTACACCTTC.

This sequence joins TRBV18 and TRBJ2-1; no reliable D call. Germline CDR1 is KGHSH and CDR2 is LQKENI. This CDR3 comprises 13 residues. V lost 9 bases and J 8 bases, leaving 17 bases between the germline ends. The CDR3 protein is CASPLPGFHEQFF. As DNA, the CDR3 is TGTGCCAGTCCTCTTCCCGGGTTCCATGAGCAGTTCTTC.